Sequencing of this T cell receptor beta chain was carried out in a study of blood T cell repertoires in COVID-19. This CDR3 spans 16 amino acids. Germline CDR1 and CDR2: SGHVS and FNYEAQ. Trimming took 5 bases from V and 5 from J, leaving 19 bases between them. This clone was picked up one time. Profiled with immunoSEQ multiplex PCR; TCRdb holds only in-frame clones, not every one. The sample has some 73,000 clones, approximately 84% seen once. The sequence was collected from a human donor in a cohort sampled during active COVID-19. The rearrangement links TRBV7-6 to TRBJ2-1; D possibly corresponds to TRBD2 (6 bases). The sequencing input was peripheral blood. CDR3 loop: CASSPEGRRSDNEQFF. CDR3 nucleotides: TGTGCCAGCAGCCCGGAGGGCAGGCGTTCAGACAATGAGCAGTTCTTC.